The present T cell receptor beta chain was sequenced within a study of shared clonotypes between healthy human individuals. Study as a whole: CD4 naive and CD4 memory each took three plates per donor, while CD8 naive took two and CD8 memory one. Study findings and constraints: Rarefaction indicated that sorted-subset sequencing remained incomplete although depth was large.

Note on this clone: What it recognizes is unknown.

Replicate PCRs from sorted subsets contained approximately 190 ng DNA, which is around 30,000 T cell genomes. Profiled with immunoSEQ multiplex PCR; TCRdb holds only in-frame clones, not every one. The table has 950,000 to 1,200,000 clones, approximately 75% seen once. CDR1 is SGHRS, CDR2 YFSETQ, per germline. The CDR3 has 15 residues. Trimming took 3 bases from V and 0 from J, leaving 12 bases between them. The chain carries TRBV5-1 and TRBJ1-1; possible D gene TRBD1, 6 bases. The TCR was taken from a man younger than 30 in good health. Some clones in this sample may be carry-over from other donors' samples. The sequencing input was memory CD4+ T cells from PBMCs. Subset described: CD45RA-negative fraction. The CDR3: CASSSGDNLNTEAFF. The CDR3 bases are TGCGCCAGCAGCTCGGGGGACAACTTGAACACTGAAGCTTTCTTT.